These 6 T cell receptor beta chains were all obtained from the same sample, sequenced in a study of blood T cell repertoires in COVID-19. Using immunoSEQ multiplex PCR, the repertoire was profiled, and TCRdb retains in-frame clones only, with some absent. The sample consists of 210,000 or so clones, 70% to 90% of them appearing once. Sequenced material: peripheral blood. Receptors were obtained from a woman in her 70s with active or convalescent COVID-19.

The V call is TRBV11-3, the J call TRBJ2-3; a weak D match, TRBD1 (5 bases). Germline CDR1 reads SGHNT; CDR2 reads YENEEA. The CDR3 covers 14 residues. The V end was cut by 5 bases, the J end by 2 bases, with 11 bases between. DNA of the CDR3: TGTGCCAGCAGCCAAGGGGCTACCACAGATACGCAGTATTTT. Encoded protein: CASSQGATTDTQYF.

The V and J genes are TRBV27 and TRBJ2-7; TRBD1 matches at 7 bases. Germline CDR1 MNHEY, CDR2 SMNVEV (reference sequence). J gave up 6 bases and V 1 base, and 15 bases lay outside the gene matches. The CDR3 spans 17 residues. The CDR3 region has the DNA TGTGCCAGCAGTTTATTAGGAACGACAGGGAAAGGAAGCGAGCAGTACTTC. Translation: CASSLLGTTGKGSEQYF.

V gene TRBV5-1 combines with J gene TRBJ2-5; TRBD1 agrees at 11 bases. The junction had 7 bases not matched to a gene; V was cut back by 4 bases and J by 2 bases. CDR3 length: 16 amino acids. Germline V gene lookup returns CDR1 SGHRS and CDR2 YFSETQ. CDR3 region: CASSPGGTGGQETQYF. CDR3 nucleotides: TGCGCCAGCAGCCCCGGTGGGACAGGGGGACAAGAGACCCAGTACTTC. Looking up the rest from reference TRBV5-1 and TRBJ2-5 gives the full variable domain: KAGVTQTPRYLIKTRGQQVTLSCSPISGHRSVSWYQQTPGQGLQFLFEYFSETQRNKGNFPGRFSGRQFSNSRSEMNVSTLELGDSALYLCASSPGGTGGQETQYFGPGTRLLVL.

The genes are TRBV4-1 and TRBJ2-1, with 15 bases that match TRBD2. The V gene's germline CDR1 is MGHRA and CDR2 YSYEKL. This CDR3 spans 19 amino acids. The J segment lost 7 bases and the V segment lost 0 bases, leaving 10 bases of the junction unmatched. The CDR3 sequence is CASSQEWTSGRAAANEQFF. The CDR3 DNA reads as TGCGCCAGCAGCCAAGAGTGGACTAGCGGGAGGGCCGCAGCTAATGAGCAGTTCTTC.

This chain connects TRBV27 to TRBJ1-3, with TRBD1 matching 10 bases. CDR3 size: 16 residues. V lost 5 bases and J lost 4; bases outside the gene matches: 8. CDR1 is MNHEY and CDR2 is SMNVEV in the germline V gene (reference sequence). CDR3 region: CASSALGTGDGNTIYF. DNA for the CDR3: TGTGCCAGCAGTGCCCTGGGGACAGGGGACGGAAACACCATATATTTT.

The chain recombines TRBV24-1 with TRBJ2-1, with D uncertain. Germline V gene sequence: CDR1 KGHDR, CDR2 SFDVKD. This CDR3 is built from 11 residues. V was cut by 6 bases and J by 7 bases, with 6 bases left in between. Here the CDR3 DNA reads TGTGCCACCAGTACCCTAAATGAGCAGTTCTTC. Its protein is CATSTLNEQFF.